This section outlines one TCR beta chain sequence together with its context. RNA was extracted with the RNeasy kit, and a quantity of about 0.5 to 1 ug was reverse transcribed using random hexamers. One entry per CDR3 protein results from TCRdb running MiXCR on the immunoSEQ multiplex PCR reads. The table lists around 140,000 distinct CDR3 sequences, roughly 80% of them singletons, with around 0.5% in the top ten. Germline assignment: CDR1 SGHVS and CDR2 FNYEAQ. J gave up 0 bases and V 5 bases, and 3 bases lay outside the gene matches. This CDR3 region has 14 residues. The data are from a study of CD8 T cells in Susac syndrome. It was negative isolation that provided the CD8+ and CD4+ T cells, whereas TEMRA cells were enriched by FACS.

The TCR comes from a human donor with multiple sclerosis. V gene TRBV7-6 combines with J gene TRBJ1-1, with 7 bases aligning to TRBD1. The sample taken for sequencing was CD8+ T cells from PBMCs. The CDR3 region has the DNA TGTGCCAGCAGCCAGACAGGGATGAACACTGAAGCTTTCTTT. Translating gives CASSQTGMNTEAFF.